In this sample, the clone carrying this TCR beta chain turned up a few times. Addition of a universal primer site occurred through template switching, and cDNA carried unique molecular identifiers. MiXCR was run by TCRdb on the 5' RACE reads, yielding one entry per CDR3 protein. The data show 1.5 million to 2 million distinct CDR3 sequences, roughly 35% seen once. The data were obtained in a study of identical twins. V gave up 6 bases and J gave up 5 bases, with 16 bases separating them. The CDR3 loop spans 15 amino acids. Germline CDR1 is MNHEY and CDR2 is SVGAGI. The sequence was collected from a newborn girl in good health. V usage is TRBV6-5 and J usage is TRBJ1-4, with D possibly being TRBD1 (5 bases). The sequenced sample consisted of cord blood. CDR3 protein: CASRRELGGNEKLFF. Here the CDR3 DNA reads TGTGCCAGCAGGAGGGAGTTGGGGGGGAATGAAAAACTGTTTTTT.